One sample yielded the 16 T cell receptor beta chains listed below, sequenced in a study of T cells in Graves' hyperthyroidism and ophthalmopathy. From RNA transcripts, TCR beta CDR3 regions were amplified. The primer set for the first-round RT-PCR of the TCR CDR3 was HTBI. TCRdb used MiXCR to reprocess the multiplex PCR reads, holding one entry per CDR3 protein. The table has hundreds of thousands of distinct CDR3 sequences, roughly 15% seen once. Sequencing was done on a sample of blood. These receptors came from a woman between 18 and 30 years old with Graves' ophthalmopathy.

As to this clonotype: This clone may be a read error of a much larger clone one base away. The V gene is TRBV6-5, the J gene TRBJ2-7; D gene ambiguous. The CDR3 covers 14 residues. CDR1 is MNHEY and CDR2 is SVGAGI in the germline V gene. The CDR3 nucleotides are TGTGCCGGCAGTTACGGCGACACCACCTACGAGCAGTACTTC. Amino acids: CAGSYGDTTYEQYF.

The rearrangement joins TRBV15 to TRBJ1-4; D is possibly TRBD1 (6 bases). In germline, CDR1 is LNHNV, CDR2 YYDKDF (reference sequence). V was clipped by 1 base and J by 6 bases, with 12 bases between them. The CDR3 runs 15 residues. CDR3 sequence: CATSRVKDSHEKLFF. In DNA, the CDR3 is TGTGCCACCAGCAGAGTCAAGGACAGCCATGAAAAACTGTTTTTT.

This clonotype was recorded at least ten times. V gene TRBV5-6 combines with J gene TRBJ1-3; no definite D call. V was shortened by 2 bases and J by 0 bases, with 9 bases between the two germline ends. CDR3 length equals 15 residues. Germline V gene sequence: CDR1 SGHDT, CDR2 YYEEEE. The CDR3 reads CASSLRGSSGNTIYF. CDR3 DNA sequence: TGTGCCAGCAGCTTACGGGGTTCCTCTGGAAACACCATATATTTT.

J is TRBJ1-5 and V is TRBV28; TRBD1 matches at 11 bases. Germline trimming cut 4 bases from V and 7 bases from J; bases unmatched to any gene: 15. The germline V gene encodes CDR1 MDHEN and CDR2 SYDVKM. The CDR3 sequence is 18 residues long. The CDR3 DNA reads TGTGCCAGCAGTTCCGCGACCGGGACAGGGGGAAGTCGGCAGCCCCAGCATTTT. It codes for CASSSATGTGGSRQPQHF.

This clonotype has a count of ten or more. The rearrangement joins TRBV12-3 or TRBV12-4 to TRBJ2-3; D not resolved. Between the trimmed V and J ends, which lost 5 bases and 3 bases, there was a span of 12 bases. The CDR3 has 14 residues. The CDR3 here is CASSADPITDTQYF. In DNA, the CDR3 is TGTGCCAGCAGTGCAGACCCGATTACAGATACGCAGTATTTT.

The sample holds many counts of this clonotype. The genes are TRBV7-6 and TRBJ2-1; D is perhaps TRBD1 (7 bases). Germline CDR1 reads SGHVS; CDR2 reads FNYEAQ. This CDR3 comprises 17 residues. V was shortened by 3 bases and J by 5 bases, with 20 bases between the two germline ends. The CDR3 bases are TGTGCCAGCAGCTTCACTGACAGGGAGGTAAAGAACAATGAGCAGTTCTTC. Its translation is CASSFTDREVKNNEQFF.

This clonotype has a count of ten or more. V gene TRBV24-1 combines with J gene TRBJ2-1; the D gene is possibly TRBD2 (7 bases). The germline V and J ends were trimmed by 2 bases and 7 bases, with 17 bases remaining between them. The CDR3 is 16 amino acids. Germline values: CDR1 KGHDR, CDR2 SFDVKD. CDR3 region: CATSDSAPRGGNEQFF. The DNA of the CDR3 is TGTGCCACCAGTGATTCGGCCCCAAGGGGGGGGAATGAGCAGTTCTTC.

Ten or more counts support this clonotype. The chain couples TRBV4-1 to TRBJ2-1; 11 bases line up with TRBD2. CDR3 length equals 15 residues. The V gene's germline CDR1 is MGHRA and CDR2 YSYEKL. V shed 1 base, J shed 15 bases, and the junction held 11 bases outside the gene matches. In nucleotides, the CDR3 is TGCGCCAGCAGCCAAGCGTCTAGCGGGGGGCCACGGCGGTTCTTC. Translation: CASSQASSGGPRRFF.

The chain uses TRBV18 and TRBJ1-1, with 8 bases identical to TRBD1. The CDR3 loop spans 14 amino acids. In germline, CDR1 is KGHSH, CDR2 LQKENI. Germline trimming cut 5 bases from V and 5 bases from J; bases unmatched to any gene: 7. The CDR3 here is CASSRNTGGTEAFF. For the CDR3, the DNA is TGTGCCAGCTCAAGAAATACAGGGGGTACTGAAGCTTTCTTT.

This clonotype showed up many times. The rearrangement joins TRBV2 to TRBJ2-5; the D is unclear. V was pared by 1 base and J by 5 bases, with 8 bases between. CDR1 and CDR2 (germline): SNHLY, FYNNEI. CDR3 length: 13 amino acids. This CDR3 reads CASSEGEEETQYF. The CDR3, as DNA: TGTGCCAGCAGTGAAGGGGAAGAGGAGACCCAGTACTTC.

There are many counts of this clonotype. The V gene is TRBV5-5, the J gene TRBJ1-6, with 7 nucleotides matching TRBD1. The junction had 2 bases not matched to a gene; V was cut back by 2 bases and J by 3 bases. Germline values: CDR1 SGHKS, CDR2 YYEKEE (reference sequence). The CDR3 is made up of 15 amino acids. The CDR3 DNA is TGTGCCAGCAGCTTTGGGACAGACTATAATTCACCCCTCCACTTT. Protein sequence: CASSFGTDYNSPLHF.

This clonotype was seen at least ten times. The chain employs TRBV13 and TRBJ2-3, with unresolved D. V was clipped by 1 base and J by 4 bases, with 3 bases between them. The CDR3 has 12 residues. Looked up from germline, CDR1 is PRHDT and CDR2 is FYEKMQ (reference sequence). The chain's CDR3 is CASSLVPDTQYF. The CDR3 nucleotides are TGTGCCAGCAGCTTAGTTCCAGATACGCAGTATTTT.

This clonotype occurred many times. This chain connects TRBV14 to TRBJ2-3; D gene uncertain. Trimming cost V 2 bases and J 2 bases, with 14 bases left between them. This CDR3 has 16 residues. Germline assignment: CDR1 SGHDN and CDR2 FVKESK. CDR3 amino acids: CASSQFTGSYTDTQYF. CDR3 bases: TGTGCCAGCAGCCAATTCACCGGAAGCTACACAGATACGCAGTATTTT.

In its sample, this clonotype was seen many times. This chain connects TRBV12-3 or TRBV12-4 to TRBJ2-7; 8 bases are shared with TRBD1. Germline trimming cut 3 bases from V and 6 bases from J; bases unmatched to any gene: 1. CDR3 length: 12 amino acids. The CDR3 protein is CASSFRGLEQYF. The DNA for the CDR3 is TGTGCCAGCAGTTTCAGGGGGCTCGAGCAGTACTTC.

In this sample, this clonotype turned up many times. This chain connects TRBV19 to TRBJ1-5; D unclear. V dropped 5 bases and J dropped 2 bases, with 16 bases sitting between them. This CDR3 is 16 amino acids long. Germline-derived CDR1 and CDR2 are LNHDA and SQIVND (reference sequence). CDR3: CASSPLLGVGNQPQHF. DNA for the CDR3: TGTGCCAGTAGTCCTCTCCTTGGGGTTGGCAATCAGCCCCAGCATTTT.

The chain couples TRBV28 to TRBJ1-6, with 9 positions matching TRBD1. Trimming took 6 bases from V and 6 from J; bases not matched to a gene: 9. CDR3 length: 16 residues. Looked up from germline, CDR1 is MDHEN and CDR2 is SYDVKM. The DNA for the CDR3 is TGTGCCAGCAGACGGGTACCGGGACAGGGTAATTCACCCCTCCACTTT. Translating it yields CASRRVPGQGNSPLHF. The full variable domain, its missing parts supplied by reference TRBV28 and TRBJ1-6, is DVKVTQSSRYLVKRTGEKVFLECVQDMDHENMFWYRQDPGLGLRLIYFSYDVKMKEKGDIPEGYSVSREKKERFSLILESASTNQTSMYLCASRRVPGQGNSPLHFGNGTRLTVT.